This T cell receptor beta chain was retrieved from a study of lymphopenia after photon versus proton radiotherapy. Some clones are missing from TCRdb's copy, which holds only in-frame ones; the method was immunoSEQ multiplex PCR. The repertoire consists of roughly 45,000 clones, with 65% to 90% occurring once and the leading ten covering 2% to 2.5%. Germline V lookup: CDR1 SNHLY, CDR2 FYNNEI. This CDR3 has 12 amino acids. Trimming shortened V by 3 bases and J by 5 bases, and 8 bases separated the two germline ends. The clonotype was recovered from a middle-aged man with gastric cancer. The chain is built from TRBV2 and TRBJ2-7, with D uncertain. Here the sequenced sample was peripheral blood, taken from a patient treated with photon-based radiotherapy. CDR3 nucleotide sequence: TGTGCCAGCAGTGATGGCCCCGACGAGCAGTACTTC. Its translation is CASSDGPDEQYF.